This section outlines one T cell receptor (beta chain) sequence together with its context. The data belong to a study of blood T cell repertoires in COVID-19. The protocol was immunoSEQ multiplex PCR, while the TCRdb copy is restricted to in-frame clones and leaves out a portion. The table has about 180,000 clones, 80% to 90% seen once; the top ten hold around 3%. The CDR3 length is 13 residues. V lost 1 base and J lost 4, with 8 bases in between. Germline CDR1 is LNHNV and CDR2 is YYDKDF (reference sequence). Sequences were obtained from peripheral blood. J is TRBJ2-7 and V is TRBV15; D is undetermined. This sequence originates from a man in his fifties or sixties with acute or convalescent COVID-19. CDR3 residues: CATSRASGYEQYF. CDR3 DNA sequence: TGTGCCACCAGCAGAGCCTCGGGTTACGAGCAGTACTTC.